A selection of T cell receptor beta chains follows, all from one sample in a study of shared clonotypes between healthy human individuals. The data were produced by immunoSEQ multiplex PCR, yet TCRdb's version contains in-frame clones alone and is incomplete. There are over a million clones in the sample; roughly 95% occur only once, and approximately 1% lies in the top ten. Material: naive CD4+ T cells sorted from blood. Receptors were obtained from a man aged 30 to 45 in good health. Each CDR3 is given with its conserved first and last residue. The D gene is left open where the match is weak. Clone size is given for some rows only: seen once, a few or many times, or a class if the clone is expanded.

TRBJ2-3 - - TRBV27 CASSLRRGASTDTQYF TGTGCCAGCAGTTTACGACGGGGGGCTAGCACAGATACGCAGTATTTT
TRBJ2-7 - - TRBV29-1 CSAVRGGYEQYF TGCAGCGCCGTTAGGGGGGGCTACGAGCAGTACTTC
TRBJ1-3 TRBD1 - TRBV29-1 CSVQTGARNTIYF TGCAGCGTTCAGACAGGGGCTAGAAACACCATATATTTT
TRBJ2-7 TRBD2 - TRBV5-4 CASSLEAGGSSYEQYF TGTGCCAGCAGCTTGGAGGCTGGCGGGAGCTCCTACGAGCAGTACTTC
TRBJ2-2 TRBD2 - TRBV19 CASSLLAGGPNTGELFF TGTGCCAGTAGCCTACTAGCGGGAGGGCCGAACACCGGGGAGCTGTTTTTT
TRBJ1-5 - - TRBV10-2 CASSPDYQPQHF TGCGCCAGCAGCCCCGACTATCAGCCCCAGCATTTT
TRBJ2-5 - once TRBV7-3 CASSPSGGGETQYF TGTGCCAGCAGCCCCTCCGGAGGGGGCGAGACCCAGTACTTC
TRBJ1-5 - few TRBV6-1 CASSGPRAQHF TGTGCCAGCAGTGGGCCGAGGGCCCAGCATTTT
TRBJ2-7 TRBD2 - TRBV15 CATTSGRPTHEQYF TGTGCCACCACTAGCGGGAGGCCGACCCACGAGCAGTACTTC
TRBJ2-7 TRBD2 once TRBV18 CASSPGTSGSPREQYF TGTGCCAGCTCCCCGGGGACTAGCGGGTCGCCTCGCGAGCAGTACTTC
TRBJ2-7 - - TRBV18 CASSPLPGTHYEQYF TGTGCCAGCTCACCACTCCCCGGGACACACTACGAGCAGTACTTC
TRBJ1-4 - - TRBV28 CASSLMGGAKKEKLFF TGTGCCAGCAGTTTAATGGGGGGCGCAAAGAAAGAAAAACTGTTTTTT
TRBJ2-1 TRBD1 - TRBV5-6 CASSLEYGTGVNEQFF TGTGCCAGCAGCTTGGAGTATGGGACAGGGGTCAATGAGCAGTTCTTC
TRBJ2-1 - - TRBV7-9 CASSLGGFDEQFF TGTGCCAGCAGCTTAGGGGGTTTCGATGAGCAGTTCTTC
TRBJ2-1 - - TRBV7-3 CASSPFLYPGPNEQFF TGTGCCAGCAGCCCCTTCCTCTACCCCGGCCCCAATGAGCAGTTCTTC
TRBJ1-1 - - TRBV18 CASSARTTMNTEAFF TGTGCCAGCTCAGCTAGAACGACGATGAACACTGAAGCTTTCTTT
TRBJ2-7 - - TRBV6-1 CASMGSGAHEQYF TGTGCCAGCATGGGGTCCGGAGCGCACGAGCAGTACTTC
TRBJ1-4 - - TRBV5-5 CASSYSWGRDEKLFF TGTGCCAGCAGCTATTCGTGGGGCCGCGATGAAAAACTGTTTTTT
TRBJ2-3 - - TRBV2 CATLPGGTDTQYF TGTGCCACCCTCCCAGGGGGCACAGATACGCAGTATTTT
TRBJ2-7 TRBD1 - TRBV4-2 CASSQALGTAIYEQYF TGTGCCAGCAGCCAAGCACTAGGGACAGCTATCTACGAGCAGTACTTC
TRBJ2-7 TRBD2 few TRBV6-5 CASSTPGLDSYEQYF TGTGCCAGCAGCACCCCCGGACTAGACTCCTACGAGCAGTACTTC
TRBJ2-7 - - TRBV6-9 CASRIRGGEQYF TGTGCCAGCCGGATTAGGGGCGGAGAGCAGTACTTC
TRBJ1-2 TRBD1 - TRBV18 CASSPRTGEGSYTF TGTGCCAGCTCACCCCGGACAGGGGAGGGGAGCTACACCTTC
TRBJ1-4 - - TRBV7-2 CASSPTTGGEEKLFF TGTGCCAGCAGCCCCACGACGGGGGGGGAGGAAAAACTGTTTTTT
TRBJ2-1 TRBD2 - TRBV4-1 CASSQGPWTSGGNNEQFF TGCGCCAGCAGCCAAGGTCCCTGGACTAGCGGAGGGAACAATGAGCAGTTCTTC
TRBJ1-2 TRBD1 once TRBV6-1 CASSEMVLTGAHGYTF TGTGCCAGCAGTGAAATGGTCCTCACAGGGGCGCATGGCTACACCTTC
TRBJ2-1 - - TRBV5-1 CASSLAPAGDNEQFF TGCGCCAGCAGCTTGGCACCGGCAGGAGACAATGAGCAGTTCTTC
TRBJ2-2 - - TRBV7-3 CASSRRRSSGTGELFF TGTGCCAGCTCGCGTCGGCGATCCAGCGGGACCGGGGAGCTGTTTTTT
TRBJ2-2 - - TRBV13 CASRGPNLQLFF TGTGCCAGCAGGGGGCCCAATCTACAGCTGTTTTTT
TRBJ2-7 - - TRBV29-1 CSVLRQNYEQYF TGCAGCGTTCTTAGGCAAAATTACGAGCAGTACTTC
TRBJ2-5 - - TRBV2 CASSRHGDQETQYF TGTGCCAGCAGCCGCCACGGCGACCAAGAGACCCAGTACTTC
TRBJ2-1 - - TRBV7-3 CASSSLMGDEQFF TGTGCCAGCAGCTCGCTCATGGGGGATGAGCAGTTCTTC
TRBJ1-3 - - TRBV28 CASSLRAANTIYF TGTGCCAGCAGTTTGAGGGCCGCCAACACCATATATTTT
TRBJ2-7 - - TRBV7-7 CASSRGAGAYEQYF TGTGCTAGCAGCCGAGGGGCAGGGGCCTACGAGCAGTACTTC
TRBJ2-5 - once TRBV5-7 CASSLYQIQETQYF TGTGCCAGCAGCTTGTACCAGATCCAAGAGACCCAGTACTTC
TRBJ1-4 - - TRBV25-1 CATSSLQQTNEKLFF TGTGCCACCTCCAGCCTCCAGCAAACTAATGAAAAACTGTTTTTT
TRBJ2-3 TRBD1 once TRBV11-2 CASSQLQGAREDTQYF TGTGCCAGCAGCCAACTACAGGGGGCGCGGGAAGATACGCAGTATTTT
TRBJ1-1 - - TRBV9 CASSVSGKGEWAFF TGTGCCAGCAGCGTGTCTGGAAAAGGAGAGTGGGCTTTCTTT
TRBJ2-6 - - TRBV7-6 CASSLVAVGGGANVLTF TGTGCCAGCAGCTTAGTAGCGGTAGGCGGTGGGGCCAACGTCCTGACTTTC
TRBJ2-5 TRBD2 - TRBV25-1 CASSDGLAGETQYF TGTGCCAGCAGTGATGGACTAGCGGGAGAGACCCAGTACTTC
TRBJ1-1 - - TRBV10-3 CAIQDNPGNTEAFF TGTGCCATTCAGGACAACCCTGGGAACACTGAAGCTTTCTTT
TRBJ2-3 - - TRBV18 CASSPRTRSTDTQYF TGTGCCAGCTCACCGAGGACCAGAAGCACAGATACGCAGTATTTT
TRBJ2-1 - once TRBV5-6 CASSLVGARTYNEQFF TGTGCCAGCAGCTTGGTTGGGGCACGGACCTACAATGAGCAGTTCTTC